This T cell receptor (beta chain) emerged from a study of cytomegalovirus exposure and HLA in healthy donors. Study-wide results and limits: Most likely, a cluster of highly shared sequence variants arose as a sequencing artifact. In a later analysis, HLA-C alleles had the fewest associated TCRs, DRB1 alleles the most. Later analysis indicated greater clonal expansion among HLA-associated TCR beta chains than among equally common other chains.

The PCR employed 60 Vbeta primers together with 13 Jbeta primers. Libraries were prepared by immunoSEQ multiplex PCR; TCRdb keeps only in-frame clonotypes and omits some of them. The sample yields 120,000 to 150,000 clones, over 75% seen once. On this clone itself: No antigen is known for it.

Germline V lookup: CDR1 ENHRY, CDR2 SYGVKD. The V end lost 6 bases, the J end lost 3 bases, and 14 bases lay between the germline ends. CDR3 length equals 14 residues. The sample was PBMCs. The TCR originated in a male donor in good health and CMV-seronegative. The rearrangement uses TRBV10-3 and TRBJ2-5, with D perhaps TRBD1 (7 bases). Here the CDR3 DNA reads TGTGCCATCAGGGAGGGACAGCGGAAAGAGACCCAGTACTTC. Translating gives CAIREGQRKETQYF.